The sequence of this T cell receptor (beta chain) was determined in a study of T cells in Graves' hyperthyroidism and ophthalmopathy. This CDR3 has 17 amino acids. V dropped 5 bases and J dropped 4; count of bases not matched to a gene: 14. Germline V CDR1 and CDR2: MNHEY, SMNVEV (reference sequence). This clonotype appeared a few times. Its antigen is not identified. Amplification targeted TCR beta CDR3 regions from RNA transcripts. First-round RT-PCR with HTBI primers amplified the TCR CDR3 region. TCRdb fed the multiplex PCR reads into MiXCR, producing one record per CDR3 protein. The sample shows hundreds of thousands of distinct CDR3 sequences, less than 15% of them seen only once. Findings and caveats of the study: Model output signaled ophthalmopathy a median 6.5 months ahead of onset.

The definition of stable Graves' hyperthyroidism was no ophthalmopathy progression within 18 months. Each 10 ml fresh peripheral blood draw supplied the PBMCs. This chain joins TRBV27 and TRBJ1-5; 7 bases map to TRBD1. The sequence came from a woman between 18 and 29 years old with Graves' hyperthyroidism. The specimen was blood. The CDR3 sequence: CASSPGRGQFLNQPQHF. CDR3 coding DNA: TGTGCCAGCAGTCCCGGAAGGGGACAGTTCTTGAATCAGCCCCAGCATTTT.